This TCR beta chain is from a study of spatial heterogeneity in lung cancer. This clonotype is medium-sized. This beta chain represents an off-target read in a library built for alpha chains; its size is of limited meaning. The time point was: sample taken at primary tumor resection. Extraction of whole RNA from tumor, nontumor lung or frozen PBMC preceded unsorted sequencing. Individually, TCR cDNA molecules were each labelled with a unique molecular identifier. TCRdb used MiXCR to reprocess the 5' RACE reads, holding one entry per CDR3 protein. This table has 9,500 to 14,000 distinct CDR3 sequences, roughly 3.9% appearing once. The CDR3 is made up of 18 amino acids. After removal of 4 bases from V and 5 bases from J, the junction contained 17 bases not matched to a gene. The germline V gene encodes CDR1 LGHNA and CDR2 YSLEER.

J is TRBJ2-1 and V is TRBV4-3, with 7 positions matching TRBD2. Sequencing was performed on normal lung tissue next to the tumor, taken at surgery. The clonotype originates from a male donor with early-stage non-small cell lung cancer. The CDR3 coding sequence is TGCGCCAGCAGCCGCTCCTTGGACGGGACTACCTTCCACAATGAGCAGTTCTTC. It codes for CASSRSLDGTTFHNEQFF.